This T cell receptor (beta chain) was found in a study of cytomegalovirus exposure and HLA in healthy donors. Study-wide context: Unique TCRs from HLA-typed donors, roughly 87 million of them, were held in an early data release. Study findings and constraints: Analysis was performed later, and it showed HLA-associated TCR beta chains to be more clonally expanded than equally common others. Highest at DRB1 and lowest at HLA-C, TCR association rates differed among HLA loci in a later analysis. As a later analysis revealed, most CMV-associated TCR beta chains appeared HLA-restricted.

Notes on this clone: Its target is not known.

PCR primers comprised 60 Vbeta and 13 Jbeta primers. Sequencing used immunoSEQ multiplex PCR; TCRdb keeps in-frame clones, though not all of them. In the table there are roughly 100,000 clones, around 75% of which are singletons. Trimming took 7 bases from V and 2 from J; bases not matched to a gene: 7. The CDR3 has 14 amino acids. Germline CDR1 MNHEY, CDR2 SMNVEV (reference sequence). Sequencing input: PBMCs. This TCR came from a man aged 40-49 years in good health and CMV-seronegative. V usage is TRBV27 and J usage is TRBJ2-5, with 7 bases identical to TRBD2. DNA for the CDR3: TGTGCCAGCATGAGGACTAGGACACAAGAGACCCAGTACTTC. It is translated as CASMRTRTQETQYF.